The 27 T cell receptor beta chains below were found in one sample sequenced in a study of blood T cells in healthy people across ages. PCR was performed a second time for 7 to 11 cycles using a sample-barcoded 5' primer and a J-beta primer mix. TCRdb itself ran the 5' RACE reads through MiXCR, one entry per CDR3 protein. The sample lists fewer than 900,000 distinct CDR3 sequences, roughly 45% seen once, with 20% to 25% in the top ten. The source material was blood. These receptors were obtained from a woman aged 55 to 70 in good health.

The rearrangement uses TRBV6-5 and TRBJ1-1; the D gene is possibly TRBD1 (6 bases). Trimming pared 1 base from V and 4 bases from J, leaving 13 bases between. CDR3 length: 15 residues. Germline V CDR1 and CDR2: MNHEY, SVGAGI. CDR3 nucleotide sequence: TGTGCCAGCAGTTACTTCGGAGGGGGGGGCACTGAAGCTTTCTTT. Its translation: CASSYFGGGGTEAFF.

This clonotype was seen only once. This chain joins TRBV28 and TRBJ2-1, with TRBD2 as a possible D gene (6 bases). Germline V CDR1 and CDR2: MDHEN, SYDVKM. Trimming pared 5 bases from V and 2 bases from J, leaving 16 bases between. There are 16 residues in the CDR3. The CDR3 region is CASSKTAGLAYNEQFF. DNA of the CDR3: TGTGCCAGCAGTAAGACGGCGGGACTCGCCTACAATGAGCAGTTCTTC.

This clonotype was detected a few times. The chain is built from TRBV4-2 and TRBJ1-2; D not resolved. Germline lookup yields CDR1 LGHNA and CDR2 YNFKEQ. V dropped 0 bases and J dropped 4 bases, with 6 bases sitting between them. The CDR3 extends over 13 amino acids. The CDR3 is CASSQDPTYGYTF. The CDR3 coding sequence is TGTGCCAGCAGCCAAGATCCAACCTATGGCTACACCTTC.

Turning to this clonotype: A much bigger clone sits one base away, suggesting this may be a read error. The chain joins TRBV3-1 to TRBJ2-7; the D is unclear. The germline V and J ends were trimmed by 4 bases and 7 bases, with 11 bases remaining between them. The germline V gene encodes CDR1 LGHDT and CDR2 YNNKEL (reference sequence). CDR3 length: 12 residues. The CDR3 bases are TGTGCCAGCAGCCTGGACCCCTTAGAGCAGTACTTC. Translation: CASSLDPLEQYF.

CDR3 amino acids: CASSLEDHSTDTQYF. CDR3 sequence (DNA): TGTGCCAGCAGCTTAGAGGACCATAGCACAGATACGCAGTATTTT. This chain connects TRBV11-2 to TRBJ2-3, with D hard to call. Trimming shortened V by 0 bases and J by 0 bases, and 7 bases separated the two germline ends. Germline V gene sequence: CDR1 SGHAT, CDR2 FQNNGV. This CDR3 contains 15 residues.

CDR3 in DNA: TGCAGTGCTAGAGATCACCGCGGGGGGCCTGACAATGAGCAGTTCTTC. This codes for CSARDHRGGPDNEQFF. V and J are TRBV20-1 and TRBJ2-1; 8 bases match TRBD2. CDR3 length equals 16 residues. Losses at the gene ends were 0 bases for V and 5 bases for J; bases not matched to a gene: 9. Germline loops: CDR1 DFQATT, CDR2 SNEGSKA (reference sequence).

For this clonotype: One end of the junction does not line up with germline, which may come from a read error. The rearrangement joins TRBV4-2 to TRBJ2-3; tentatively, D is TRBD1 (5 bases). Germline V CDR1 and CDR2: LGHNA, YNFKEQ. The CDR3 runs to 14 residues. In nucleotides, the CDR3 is TGTGCCGGCAGCCCTGGACACACCGACGATACGCAGTATTTT. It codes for CAGSPGHTDDTQYF.

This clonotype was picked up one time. The CDR3 reads CASSQDHPLSPLHF. As DNA, the CDR3 is TGTGCCAGCAGCCAAGATCATCCGCTTTCACCCCTCCACTTT. The chain uses TRBV3-1 and TRBJ1-6; D remains ambiguous. CDR3 length: 14 amino acids. CDR1 LGHDT and CDR2 YNNKEL come from the germline V gene (reference sequence). V lost 0 bases, J lost 9 bases, and 9 bases lay in between. The full variable domain, completed using reference TRBV3-1 and TRBJ1-6, is DTAVSQTPKYLVTQMGNDKSIKCEQNLGHDTMYWYKQDSKKFLKIMFSYNNKELIINETVPNRFSPKSPDKAHLNLHINSLELGDSAVYFCASSQDHPLSPLHFGNGTRLTVT.

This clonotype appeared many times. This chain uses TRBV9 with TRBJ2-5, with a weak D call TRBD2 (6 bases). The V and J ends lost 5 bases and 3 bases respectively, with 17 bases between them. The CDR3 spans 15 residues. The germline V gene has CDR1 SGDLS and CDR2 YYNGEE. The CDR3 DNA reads TGTGCCAGCAGGCCTATCGGAGGGGAGGAAGAGACCCAGTACTTC. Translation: CASRPIGGEEETQYF. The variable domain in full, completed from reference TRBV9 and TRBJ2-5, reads DSGVTQTPKHLITATGQRVTLRCSPRSGDLSVYWYQQSLDQGLQFLIQYYNGEERAKGNILERFSAQQFPDLHSELNLSSLELGDSALYFCASRPIGGEEETQYFGPGTRLLVL.

The CDR3 DNA reads as TGCAGCGTTTACAGGGTTAGTGGAGAGACCCAGTACTTC. Translation: CSVYRVSGETQYF. V and J are TRBV29-1 and TRBJ2-5, with a possible D match to TRBD1 (6 bases). From germline, CDR1 is SQVTM and CDR2 ANQGSEA. V was clipped by 5 bases and J by 4 bases, with 14 bases between them. CDR3 length: 13 residues.

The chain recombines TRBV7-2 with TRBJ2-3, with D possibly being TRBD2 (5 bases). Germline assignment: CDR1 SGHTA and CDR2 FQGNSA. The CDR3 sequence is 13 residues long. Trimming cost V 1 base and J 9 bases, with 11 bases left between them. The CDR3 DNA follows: TGTGCCAGCAGCTTAGGGGGAGCCCCCACGCAGTATTTT. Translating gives CASSLGGAPTQYF.

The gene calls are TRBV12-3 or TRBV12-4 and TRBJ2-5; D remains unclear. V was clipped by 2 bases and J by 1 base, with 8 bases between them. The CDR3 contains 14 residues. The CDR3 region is CASSLMGGQETQYF. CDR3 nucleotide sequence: TGTGCCAGCAGTTTAATGGGCGGCCAAGAGACCCAGTACTTC.

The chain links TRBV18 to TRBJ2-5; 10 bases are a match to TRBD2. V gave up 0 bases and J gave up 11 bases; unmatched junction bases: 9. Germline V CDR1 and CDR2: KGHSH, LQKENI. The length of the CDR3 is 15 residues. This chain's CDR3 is CASSPPSSGGAQQYF. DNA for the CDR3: TGTGCCAGCTCACCACCTTCGAGCGGGGGGGCCCAGCAGTACTTC.

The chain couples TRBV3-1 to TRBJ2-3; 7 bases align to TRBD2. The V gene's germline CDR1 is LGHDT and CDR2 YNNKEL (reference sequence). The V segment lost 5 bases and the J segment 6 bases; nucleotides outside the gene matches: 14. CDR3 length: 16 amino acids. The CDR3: CASSALLAAPGDTQYF. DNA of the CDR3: TGTGCCAGCAGCGCACTTCTAGCGGCCCCGGGTGATACGCAGTATTTT.

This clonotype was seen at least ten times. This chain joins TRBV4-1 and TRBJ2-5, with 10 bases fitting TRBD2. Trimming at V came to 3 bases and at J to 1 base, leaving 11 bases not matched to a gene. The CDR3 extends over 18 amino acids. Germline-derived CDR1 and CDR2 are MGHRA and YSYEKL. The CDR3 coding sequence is TGCGCCAGCAGCCAGACCTTCGGACTAGCGGCTCCCCAAGAGACCCAGTACTTC. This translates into CASSQTFGLAAPQETQYF.

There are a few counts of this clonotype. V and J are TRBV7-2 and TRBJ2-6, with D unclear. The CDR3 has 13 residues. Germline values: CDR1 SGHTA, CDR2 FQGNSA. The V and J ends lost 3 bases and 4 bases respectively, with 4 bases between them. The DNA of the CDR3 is TGTGCCAGCAGCTTCCAGGGGGCCAACGTCCTGACTTTC. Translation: CASSFQGANVLTF. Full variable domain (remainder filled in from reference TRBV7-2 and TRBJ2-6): GAGVSQSPSNKVTEKGKDVELRCDPISGHTALYWYRQSLGQGLEFLIYFQGNSAPDKSGLPSDRFSAERTGGSVSTLTIQRTQQEDSAVYLCASSFQGANVLTFGAGSRLTVL.

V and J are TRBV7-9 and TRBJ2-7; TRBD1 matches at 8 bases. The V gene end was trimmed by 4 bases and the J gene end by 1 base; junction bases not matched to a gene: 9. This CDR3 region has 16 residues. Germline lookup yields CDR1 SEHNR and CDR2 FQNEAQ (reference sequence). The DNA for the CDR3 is TGTGCCAGCAGCTCCCCTCGGACAGGGACATCCTACGAGCAGTACTTC. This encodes CASSSPRTGTSYEQYF.

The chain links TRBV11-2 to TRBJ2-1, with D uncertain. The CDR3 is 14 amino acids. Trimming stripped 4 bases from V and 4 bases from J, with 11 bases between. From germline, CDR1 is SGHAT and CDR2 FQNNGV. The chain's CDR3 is CASSSWKGYNEQFF. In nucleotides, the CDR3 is TGTGCCAGCAGCTCCTGGAAGGGTTACAATGAGCAGTTCTTC. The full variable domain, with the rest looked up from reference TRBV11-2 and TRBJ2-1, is EAGVAQSPRYKIIEKRQSVAFWCNPISGHATLYWYQQILGQGPKLLIQFQNNGVVDDSQLPKDRFSAERLKGVDSTLKIQPAKLEDSAVYLCASSSWKGYNEQFFGPGTRLTVL.

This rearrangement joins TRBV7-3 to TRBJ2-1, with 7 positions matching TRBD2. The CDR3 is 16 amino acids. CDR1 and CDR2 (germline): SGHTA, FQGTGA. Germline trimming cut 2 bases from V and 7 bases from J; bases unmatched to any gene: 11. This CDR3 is CASSLSAGEYLNEQFF. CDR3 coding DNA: TGTGCCAGCAGCTTATCCGCGGGAGAGTATCTTAATGAGCAGTTCTTC. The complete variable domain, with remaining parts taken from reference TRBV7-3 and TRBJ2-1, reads GAGVSQTPSNKVTEKGKYVELRCDPISGHTALYWYRQSLGQGPEFLIYFQGTGAADDSGLPNDRFFAVRPEGSVSTLKIQRTERGDSAVYLCASSLSAGEYLNEQFFGPGTRLTVL.

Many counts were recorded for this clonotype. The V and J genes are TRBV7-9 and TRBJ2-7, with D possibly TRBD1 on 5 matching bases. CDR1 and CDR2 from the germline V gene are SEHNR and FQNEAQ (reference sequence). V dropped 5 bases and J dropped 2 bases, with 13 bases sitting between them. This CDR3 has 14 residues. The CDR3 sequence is CASSRSLTAYEQYF. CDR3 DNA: TGTGCCAGCAGCCGCTCACTGACAGCCTACGAGCAGTACTTC.

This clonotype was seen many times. CDR3 in amino acids: CASSVGPGQPMREQFF. For the CDR3, the DNA is TGTGCCAGCAGCGTAGGGCCGGGACAGCCCATGCGTGAGCAGTTCTTC. This chain uses TRBV9 with TRBJ2-1; 7 bases are shared with TRBD1. Trimming took 0 bases from V and 9 from J; bases not matched to a gene: 12. Germline V gene lookup returns CDR1 SGDLS and CDR2 YYNGEE. The CDR3 is made up of 16 amino acids.

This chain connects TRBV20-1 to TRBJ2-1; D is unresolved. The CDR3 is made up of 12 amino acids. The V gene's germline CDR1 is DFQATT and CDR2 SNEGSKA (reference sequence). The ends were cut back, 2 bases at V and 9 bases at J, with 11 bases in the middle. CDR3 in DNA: TGCAGTGCTAGAAATCCCGCGAGTGAGCAGTTCTTC. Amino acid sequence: CSARNPASEQFF.

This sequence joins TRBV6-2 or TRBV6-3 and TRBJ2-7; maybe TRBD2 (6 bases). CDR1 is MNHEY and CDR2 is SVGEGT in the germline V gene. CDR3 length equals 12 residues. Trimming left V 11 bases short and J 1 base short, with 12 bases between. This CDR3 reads CAPYGSSYEQYF. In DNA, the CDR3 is TGTGCCCCCTACGGGAGTTCCTACGAGCAGTACTTC.

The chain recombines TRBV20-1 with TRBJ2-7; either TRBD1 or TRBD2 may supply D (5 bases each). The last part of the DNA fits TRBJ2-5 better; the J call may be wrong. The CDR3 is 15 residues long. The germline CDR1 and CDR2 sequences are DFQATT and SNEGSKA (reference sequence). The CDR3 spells CSASLPSGAQETQYF. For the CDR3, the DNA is TGCAGTGCTAGCCTGCCTTCCGGGGCCCAAGAGACCCAGTACTTC.

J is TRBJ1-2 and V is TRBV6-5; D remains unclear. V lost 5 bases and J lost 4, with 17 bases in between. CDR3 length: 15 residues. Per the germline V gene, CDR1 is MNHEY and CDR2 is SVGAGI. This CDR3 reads CASSPTLTSPYGYTF. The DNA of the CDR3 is TGTGCCAGCAGTCCCACCCTCACTTCGCCCTATGGCTACACCTTC.

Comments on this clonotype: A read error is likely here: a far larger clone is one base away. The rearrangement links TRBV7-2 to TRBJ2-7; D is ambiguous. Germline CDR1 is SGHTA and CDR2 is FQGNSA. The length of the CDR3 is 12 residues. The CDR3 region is CANSSLSYEQYF. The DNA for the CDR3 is TGTGCCAACAGCTCCCTCTCCTACGAGCAGTACTTC.

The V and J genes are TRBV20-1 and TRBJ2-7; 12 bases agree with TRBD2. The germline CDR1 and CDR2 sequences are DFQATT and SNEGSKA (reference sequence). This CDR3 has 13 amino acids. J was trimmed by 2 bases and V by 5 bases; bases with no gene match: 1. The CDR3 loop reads CSAASGRAYEQYF. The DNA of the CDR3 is TGCAGTGCTGCTAGCGGGAGGGCCTACGAGCAGTACTTC.